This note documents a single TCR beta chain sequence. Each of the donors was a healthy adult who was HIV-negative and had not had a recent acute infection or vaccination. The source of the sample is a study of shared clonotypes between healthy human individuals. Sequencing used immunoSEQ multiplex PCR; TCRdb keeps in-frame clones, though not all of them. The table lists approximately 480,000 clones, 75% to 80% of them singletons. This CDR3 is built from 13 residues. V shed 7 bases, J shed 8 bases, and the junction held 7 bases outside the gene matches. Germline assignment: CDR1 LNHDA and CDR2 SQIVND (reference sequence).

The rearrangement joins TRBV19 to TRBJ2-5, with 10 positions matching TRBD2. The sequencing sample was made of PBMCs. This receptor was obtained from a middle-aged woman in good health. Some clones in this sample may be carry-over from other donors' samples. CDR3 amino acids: CASMASGRDTQYF. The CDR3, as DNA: TGTGCCAGTATGGCCAGCGGGAGGGACACCCAGTACTTC.